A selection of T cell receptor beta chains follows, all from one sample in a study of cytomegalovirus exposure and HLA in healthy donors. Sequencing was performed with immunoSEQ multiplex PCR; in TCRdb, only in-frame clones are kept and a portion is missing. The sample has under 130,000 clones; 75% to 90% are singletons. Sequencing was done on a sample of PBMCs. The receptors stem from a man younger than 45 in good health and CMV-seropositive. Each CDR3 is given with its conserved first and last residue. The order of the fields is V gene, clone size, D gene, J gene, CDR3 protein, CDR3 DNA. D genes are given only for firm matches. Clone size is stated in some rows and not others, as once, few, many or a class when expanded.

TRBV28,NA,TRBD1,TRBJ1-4,CASSPGTGREKLFF,TGTGCCAGCAGTCCAGGGACAGGGCGGGAAAAACTGTTTTTT
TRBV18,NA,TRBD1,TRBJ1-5,CASSTRQGESEPQHF,TGTGCCAGCTCAACCCGCCAGGGGGAGAGCGAGCCCCAGCATTTT
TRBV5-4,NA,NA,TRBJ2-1,CASSLVTLDNEQFF,TGTGCCAGCAGCTTGGTGACACTTGACAATGAGCAGTTCTTC
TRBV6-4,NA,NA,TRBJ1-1,CASSPPFSLSTEAFF,TGTGCCAGCAGCCCCCCGTTTAGTCTTAGCACTGAAGCTTTCTTT
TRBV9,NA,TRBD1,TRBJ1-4,CASSVERGPNEKLFF,TGTGCCAGCAGCGTAGAAAGGGGGCCTAATGAAAAACTGTTTTTT
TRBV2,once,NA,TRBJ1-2,CASSTVPNYGYTF,TGTGCCAGCAGCACAGTTCCTAACTATGGCTACACCTTC
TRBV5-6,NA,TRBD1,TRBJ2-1,CASSWGQGVYNEQFF,TGTGCCAGCAGCTGGGGACAGGGAGTTTACAATGAGCAGTTCTTC
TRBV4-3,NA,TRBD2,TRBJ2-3,CASSQDRLAGYTDTQYF,TGCGCCAGCAGCCAAGATCGGCTAGCGGGCTACACAGATACGCAGTATTTT
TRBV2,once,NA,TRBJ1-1,CASSDQGRTEAFF,TGTGCCAGCAGTGATCAGGGGCGGACTGAAGCTTTCTTT
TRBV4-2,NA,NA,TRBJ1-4,CASSHDMHATNEKLFF,TGTGCCAGCAGCCACGACATGCATGCAACTAATGAAAAACTGTTTTTT
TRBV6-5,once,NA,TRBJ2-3,CASSYRGATDTQYF,TGTGCCAGCAGTTACCGCGGGGCGACAGATACGCAGTATTTT
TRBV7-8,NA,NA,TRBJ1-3,CASSLGRTANSGNTIYF,TGTGCCAGCAGCCTGGGGAGGACGGCTAACTCTGGAAACACCATATATTTT
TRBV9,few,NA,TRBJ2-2,CASSETGSNTGELFF,TGTGCCAGCAGCGAGACGGGATCGAACACCGGGGAGCTGTTTTTT
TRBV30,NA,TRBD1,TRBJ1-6,CASTGQLTSYNSPLHF,TGTGCCTCCACGGGACAGCTGACCTCCTATAATTCACCCCTCCACTTT
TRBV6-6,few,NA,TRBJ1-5,CASTRRAGRQPQHF,TGTGCCAGCACCAGGAGGGCAGGTAGACAGCCCCAGCATTTT
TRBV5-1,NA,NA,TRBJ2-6,CASSIREVTSGANVLTF,TGCGCCAGCAGCATCCGGGAAGTAACCTCTGGGGCCAACGTCCTGACTTTC
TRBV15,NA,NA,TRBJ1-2,CATSSKGDGYIF,TGTGCCACCAGCAGCAAGGGGGATGGCTACATCTTC
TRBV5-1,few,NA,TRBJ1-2,CASESCRDTHYGYTF,TGCGCCAGCGAATCTTGCCGGGATACTCACTATGGCTACACCTTC
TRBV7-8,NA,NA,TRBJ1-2,CASSRGAGDGYTF,TGTGCCAGCAGCCGGGGGGCCGGGGATGGCTACACCTTC
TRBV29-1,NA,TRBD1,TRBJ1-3,CSVVHRGTSSGNTIYF,TGCAGCGTTGTGCACAGGGGAACCTCCTCTGGAAACACCATATATTTT
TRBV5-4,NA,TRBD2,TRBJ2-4,CASTTDRLAPNIQYF,TGTGCCAGCACTACGGACCGACTAGCACCCAACATTCAGTACTTC
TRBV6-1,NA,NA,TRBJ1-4,CASRSGPTNEKLFF,TGTGCCAGCAGGTCAGGGCCAACTAATGAAAAACTGTTTTTT
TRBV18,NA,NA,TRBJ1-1,CASSPYGIGNTEAFF,TGTGCCAGCTCACCCTACGGGATTGGGAACACTGAAGCTTTCTTT
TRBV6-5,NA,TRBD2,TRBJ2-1,CASNPGGLHYNEQFF,TGTGCCAGCAACCCGGGGGGTCTACACTACAATGAGCAGTTCTTC
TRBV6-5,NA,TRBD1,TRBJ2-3,CASSLDRGTDTQYF,TGTGCCAGCTCCCTTGACAGGGGGACAGATACGCAGTATTTT
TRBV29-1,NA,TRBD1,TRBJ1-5,CSVEDGGTVSNQPQHF,TGCAGCGTTGAAGATGGCGGGACAGTTAGCAATCAGCCCCAGCATTTT
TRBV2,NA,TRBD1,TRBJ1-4,CASSGWTGVNEKLFF,TGTGCCAGCAGTGGGTGGACAGGGGTTAATGAAAAACTGTTTTTT
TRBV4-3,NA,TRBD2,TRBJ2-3,CASSQARRGGRDTQYF,TGCGCCAGCAGCCAAGCTCGGCGGGGGGGCAGAGATACGCAGTATTTT
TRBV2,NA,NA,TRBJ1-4,CASRIGQTTNEKLFF,TGTGCCAGCAGGATTGGACAGACTACTAATGAAAAACTGTTTTTT
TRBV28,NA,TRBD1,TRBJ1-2,CASSRIRGLDYGYTF,TGTGCCAGCAGTCGAATCAGGGGGCTCGACTATGGCTACACCTTC
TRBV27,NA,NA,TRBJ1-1,CASTRGTGGGMNTEAFF,TGTGCCAGCACCCGAGGGACGGGGGGTGGGATGAACACTGAAGCTTTCTTT
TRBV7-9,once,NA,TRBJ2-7,CASSPPGGRYEQYF,TGTGCCAGCAGCCCCCCCGGGGGGCGGTACGAGCAGTACTTC
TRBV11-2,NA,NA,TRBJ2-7,CASSPIKRGSLSYEQYF,TGTGCCAGCAGCCCTATAAAACGCGGGTCCCTCTCCTACGAGCAGTACTTC
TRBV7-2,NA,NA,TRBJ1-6,CASSAGSGASPLHF,TGTGCCAGCAGCGCTGGGTCAGGGGCTTCACCCCTCCACTTT
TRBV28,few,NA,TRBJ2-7,CASSLPRKEYEQYF,TGTGCCAGCAGTCTCCCTAGAAAGGAGTACGAGCAGTACTTC
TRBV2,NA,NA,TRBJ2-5,CASSGVVGGAGTQYF,TGTGCCAGCAGTGGGGTAGTGGGCGGGGCGGGGACCCAGTACTTC
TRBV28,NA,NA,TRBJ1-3,CASSTGSSGNTIYF,TGTGCCAGCAGCACAGGGAGCTCTGGAAACACCATATATTTT
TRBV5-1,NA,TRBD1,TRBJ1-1,CASSLEAGGSTEAFF,TGCGCCAGCAGCTTAGAGGCAGGGGGCTCTACTGAAGCTTTCTTT
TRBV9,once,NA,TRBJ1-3,CASSVVGAGNTIYF,TGTGCCAGCAGCGTAGTGGGGGCCGGAAACACCATATATTTT
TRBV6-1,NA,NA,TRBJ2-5,CASSESRLRGETQYF,TGTGCCAGCAGTGAATCCAGACTCCGCGGGGAGACCCAGTACTTC
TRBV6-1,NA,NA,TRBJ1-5,CASRLTGKYQPQHF,TGTGCCAGCAGGTTAACGGGGAAATATCAGCCCCAGCATTTT
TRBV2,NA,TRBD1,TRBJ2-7,CASNPQGGTYEQYF,TGTGCCAGCAACCCACAGGGGGGTACCTACGAGCAGTACTTC
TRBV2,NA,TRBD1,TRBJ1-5,CASSTPGQEDQPQHF,TGTGCCAGCAGTACCCCGGGACAGGAAGATCAGCCCCAGCATTTT
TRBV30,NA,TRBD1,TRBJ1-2,CAWRWDSYGYTF,TGTGCCTGGAGATGGGACAGCTATGGCTACACCTTC
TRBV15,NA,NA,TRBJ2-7,CATSRDPWENEQYF,TGTGCCACCAGCAGAGATCCTTGGGAGAACGAGCAGTACTTC
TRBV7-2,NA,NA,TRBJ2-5,CASSPGWLSSQETQYF,TGTGCCAGCAGCCCCGGCTGGTTGTCTAGCCAAGAGACCCAGTACTTC
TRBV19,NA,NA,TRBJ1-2,CASSIASYGYTF,TGTGCCAGTAGTATTGCCAGCTATGGCTACACCTTC
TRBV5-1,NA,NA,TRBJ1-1,CASSSLRGGEAFF,TGCGCCAGCAGCTCGTTAAGGGGCGGTGAAGCTTTCTTT
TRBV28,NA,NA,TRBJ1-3,CASSLQGNTIYF,TGTGCCAGCAGTTTACAGGGAAACACCATATATTTT
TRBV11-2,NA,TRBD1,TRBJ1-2,CASSNGQGLGGYTF,TGTGCCAGCAGCAATGGACAGGGGCTAGGGGGCTACACCTTC
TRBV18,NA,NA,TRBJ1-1,CASSQTRGNTEAFF,TGTGCCAGCTCACAAACCAGAGGCAACACTGAAGCTTTCTTT
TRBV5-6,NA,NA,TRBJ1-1,CASSLDGRGLVPLNTEAFF,TGTGCCAGCAGCTTGGATGGTCGGGGTCTGGTGCCCTTGAACACTGAAGCTTTCTTT
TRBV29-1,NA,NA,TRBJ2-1,CSVGGGREQFF,TGCAGCGTTGGCGGGGGCCGGGAGCAGTTCTTC
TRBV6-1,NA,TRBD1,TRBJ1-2,CASTPGQVNYGYTF,TGTGCCAGCACCCCGGGACAGGTGAACTATGGCTACACCTTC
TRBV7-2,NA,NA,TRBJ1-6,CASSSDSVYSPLHF,TGTGCCAGCAGCTCGGACAGTGTATATTCACCCCTCCACTTT